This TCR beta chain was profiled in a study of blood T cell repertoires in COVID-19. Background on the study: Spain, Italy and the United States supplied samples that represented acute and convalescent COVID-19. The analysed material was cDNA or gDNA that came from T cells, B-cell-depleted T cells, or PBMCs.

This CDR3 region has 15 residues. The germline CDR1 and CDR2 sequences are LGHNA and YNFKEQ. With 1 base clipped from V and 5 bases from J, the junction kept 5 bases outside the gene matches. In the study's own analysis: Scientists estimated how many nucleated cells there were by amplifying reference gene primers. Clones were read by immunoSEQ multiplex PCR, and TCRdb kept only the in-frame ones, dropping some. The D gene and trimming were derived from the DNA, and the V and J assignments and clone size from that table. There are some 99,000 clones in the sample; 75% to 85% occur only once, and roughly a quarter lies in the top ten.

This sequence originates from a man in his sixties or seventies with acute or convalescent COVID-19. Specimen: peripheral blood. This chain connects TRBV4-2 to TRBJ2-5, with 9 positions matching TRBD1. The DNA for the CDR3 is TGTGCCAGCAGCCAAGGGAACAGGGGGCAGGAGACCCAGTACTTC. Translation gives CASSQGNRGQETQYF.